The 3 T cell receptor beta chains below come from one sample, sequenced in a study of long-term antiretroviral therapy in people with HIV. Sequencing used immunoSEQ v3.0 at survey level. Method: immunoSEQ multiplex PCR; TCRdb's copy keeps in-frame clones and lacks some. The data show more than 20,000 clones, 70% to 85% seen once. The sample consisted of unsorted PBMCs, taken 0.5 years after starting antiretroviral therapy. The receptors derive from a man aged 18 to 30 with HIV.

The chain recombines TRBV4-3 with TRBJ2-4; 7 nucleotides line up with TRBD2. The CDR3 length is 15 residues. CDR1 LGHNA and CDR2 YSLEER come from the germline V gene. V lost 3 bases and J lost 1; bases outside the gene matches: 3. CDR3 bases: TGCGCCAGCAGCCAGGGGGGGAGCGCCAAAAACATTCAGTACTTC. Translation: CASSQGGSAKNIQYF.

This clone was picked up one time. V is TRBV7-3 and J is TRBJ1-2, with D possibly TRBD1 on 6 matching bases. V lost 5 bases to trimming and J lost 1 base, with 8 bases between them. Germline CDR1 is SGHTA and CDR2 is FQGTGA. This CDR3 region has 13 residues. CDR3 nucleotide sequence: TGTGCCAGCAGCAGGGGGGATAACTATGGCTACACCTTC. Translated: CASSRGDNYGYTF.

This rearrangement joins TRBV7-2 to TRBJ2-1; tentatively, D is TRBD2 (6 bases). Germline loops: CDR1 SGHTA, CDR2 FQGNSA. Trimming removed 10 bases at V and 3 bases at J, with 16 bases between. The CDR3 is made up of 14 amino acids. In DNA form, the CDR3 reads TGTGCCACCTTGCCCGGGAGCGACTACAATGAGCAGTTCTTC. Its protein product is CATLPGSDYNEQFF.